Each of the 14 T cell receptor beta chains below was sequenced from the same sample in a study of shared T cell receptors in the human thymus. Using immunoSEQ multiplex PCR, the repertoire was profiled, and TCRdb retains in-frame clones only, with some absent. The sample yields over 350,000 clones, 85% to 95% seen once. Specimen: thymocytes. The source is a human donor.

In DNA, the CDR3 is TGTGCCAGCAGCTTGGATGTGGGAAGAAACACCATATATTTT. It is translated as CASSLDVGRNTIYF. This chain uses TRBV5-6 with TRBJ1-3; D ambiguous. In germline, CDR1 is SGHDT, CDR2 YYEEEE. The CDR3 totals 14 residues. Between the trimmed V and J ends, which lost 0 bases and 5 bases, there was a span of 9 bases.

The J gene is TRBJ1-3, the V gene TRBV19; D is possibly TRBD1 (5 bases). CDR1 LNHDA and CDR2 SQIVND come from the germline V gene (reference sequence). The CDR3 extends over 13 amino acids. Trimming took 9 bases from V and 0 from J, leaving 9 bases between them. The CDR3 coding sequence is TGTGCCAGCGGGGGGGTCTCTGGAAACACCATATATTTT. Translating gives CASGGVSGNTIYF. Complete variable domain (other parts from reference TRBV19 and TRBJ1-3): DGGITQSPKYLFRKEGQNVTLSCEQNLNHDAMYWYRQDPGQGLRLIYYSQIVNDFQKGDIAEGYSVSREKKESFPLTVTSAQKNPTAFYLCASGGVSGNTIYFGEGSWLTVV.

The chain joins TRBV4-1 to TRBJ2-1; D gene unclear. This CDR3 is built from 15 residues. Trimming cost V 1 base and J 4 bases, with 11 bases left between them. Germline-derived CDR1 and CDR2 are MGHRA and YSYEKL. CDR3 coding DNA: TGCGCCAGCAGCCAAGGAGAGACACAATACAATGAGCAGTTCTTC. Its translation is CASSQGETQYNEQFF.

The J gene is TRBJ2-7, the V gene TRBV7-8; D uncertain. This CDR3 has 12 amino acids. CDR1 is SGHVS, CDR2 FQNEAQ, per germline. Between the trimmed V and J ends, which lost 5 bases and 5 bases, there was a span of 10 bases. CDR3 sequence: CASSPLFHEQYF. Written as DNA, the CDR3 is TGTGCCAGCAGCCCTCTGTTCCACGAGCAGTACTTC.

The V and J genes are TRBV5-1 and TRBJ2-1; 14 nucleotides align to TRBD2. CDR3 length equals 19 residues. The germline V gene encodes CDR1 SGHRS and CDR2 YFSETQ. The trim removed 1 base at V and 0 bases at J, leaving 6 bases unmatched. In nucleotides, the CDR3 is TGCGCCAGCAGCTTGCAGGGACTAGCGGGAGCTAGCTCCTACAATGAGCAGTTCTTC. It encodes CASSLQGLAGASSYNEQFF. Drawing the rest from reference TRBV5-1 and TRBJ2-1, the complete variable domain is KAGVTQTPRYLIKTRGQQVTLSCSPISGHRSVSWYQQTPGQGLQFLFEYFSETQRNKGNFPGRFSGRQFSNSRSEMNVSTLELGDSALYLCASSLQGLAGASSYNEQFFGPGTRLTVL.

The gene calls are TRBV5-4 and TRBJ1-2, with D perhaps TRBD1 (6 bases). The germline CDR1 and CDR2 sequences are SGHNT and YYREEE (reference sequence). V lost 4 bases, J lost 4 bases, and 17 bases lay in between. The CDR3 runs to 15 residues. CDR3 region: CASSRHVGASYGYTF. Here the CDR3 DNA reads TGTGCCAGCAGCCGTCACGTGGGGGCGAGCTATGGCTACACCTTC.

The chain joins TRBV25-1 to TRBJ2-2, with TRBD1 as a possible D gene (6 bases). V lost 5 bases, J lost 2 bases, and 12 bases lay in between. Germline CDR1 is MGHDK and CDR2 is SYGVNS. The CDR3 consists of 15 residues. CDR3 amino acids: CASSSYRVNTGELFF. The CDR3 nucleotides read TGTGCCAGCAGTTCTTACAGGGTAAACACCGGGGAGCTGTTTTTT.

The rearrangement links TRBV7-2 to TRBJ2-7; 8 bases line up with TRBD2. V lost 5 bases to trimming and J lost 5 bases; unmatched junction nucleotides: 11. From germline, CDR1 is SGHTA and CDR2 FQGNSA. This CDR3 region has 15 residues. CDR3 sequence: CASSRWGLDFNEQYF. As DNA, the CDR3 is TGTGCCAGCAGCCGATGGGGACTAGATTTTAACGAGCAGTACTTC.

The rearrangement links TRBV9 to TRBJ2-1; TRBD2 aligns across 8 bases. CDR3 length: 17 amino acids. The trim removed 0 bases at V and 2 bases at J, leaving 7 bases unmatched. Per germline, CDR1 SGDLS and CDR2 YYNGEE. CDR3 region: CASSVVEAGDPYNEQFF. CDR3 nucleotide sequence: TGTGCCAGCAGCGTAGTAGAAGCGGGAGATCCCTACAATGAGCAGTTCTTC. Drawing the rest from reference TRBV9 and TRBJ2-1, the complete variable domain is DSGVTQTPKHLITATGQRVTLRCSPRSGDLSVYWYQQSLDQGLQFLIQYYNGEERAKGNILERFSAQQFPDLHSELNLSSLELGDSALYFCASSVVEAGDPYNEQFFGPGTRLTVL.

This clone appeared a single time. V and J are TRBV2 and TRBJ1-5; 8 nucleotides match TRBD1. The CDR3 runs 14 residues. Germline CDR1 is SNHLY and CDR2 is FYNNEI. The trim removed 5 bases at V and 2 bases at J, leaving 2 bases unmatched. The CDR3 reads CASSPGQGNQPQHF. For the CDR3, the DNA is TGTGCCAGCAGTCCGGGACAGGGCAATCAGCCCCAGCATTTT.

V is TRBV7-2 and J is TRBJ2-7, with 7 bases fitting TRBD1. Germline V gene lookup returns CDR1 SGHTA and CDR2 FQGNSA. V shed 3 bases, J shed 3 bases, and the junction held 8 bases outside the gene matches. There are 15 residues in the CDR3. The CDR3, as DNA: TGTGCCAGCAGCTTTACCCGACAGGGAAGCTACGAGCAGTACTTC. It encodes CASSFTRQGSYEQYF.

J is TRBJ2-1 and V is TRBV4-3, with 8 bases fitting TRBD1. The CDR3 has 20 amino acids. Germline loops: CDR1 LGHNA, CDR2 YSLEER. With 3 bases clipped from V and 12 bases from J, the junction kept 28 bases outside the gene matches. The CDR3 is CASSHGMGRGRAGRRSAQFF. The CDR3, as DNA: TGCGCCAGCAGCCACGGTATGGGCAGGGGGCGAGCGGGCCGGAGGTCGGCGCAGTTCTTC.

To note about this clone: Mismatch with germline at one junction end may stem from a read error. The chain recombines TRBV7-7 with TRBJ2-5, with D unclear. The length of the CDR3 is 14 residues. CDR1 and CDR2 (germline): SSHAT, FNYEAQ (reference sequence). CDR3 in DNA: TGTGCTAGCAGCTTAACCCGGGCCATAGACACCCAGTACTTC. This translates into CASSLTRAIDTQYF.

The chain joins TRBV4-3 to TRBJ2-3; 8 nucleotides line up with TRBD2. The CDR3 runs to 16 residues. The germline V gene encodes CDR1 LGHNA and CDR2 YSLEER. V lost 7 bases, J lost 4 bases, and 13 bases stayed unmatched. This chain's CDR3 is CASNQLTAGGSDTQYF. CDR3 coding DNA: TGCGCCAGCAACCAGCTAACGGCGGGAGGTTCAGATACGCAGTATTTT.